The sequence of this T cell receptor beta chain was determined in a study of T cells in Graves' hyperthyroidism and ophthalmopathy (dated by TCRdb to the late 2010s). Study-wide context: Peripheral blood was collected at initial diagnosis, before any treatment. TCR V-J signatures able to tell the groups apart were searched for in a discovery cohort of 100 patients, of whom approximately 40 had Graves' ophthalmopathy and 55 to 65 had stable Graves' hyperthyroidism. Prospective prediction of ophthalmopathy was tested in an independent validation cohort of fewer than 20 hyperthyroidism patients and 17 patients who later progressed to ophthalmopathy. The 100 discovery patients were randomly split 7:3 into training and test sets. Thyroid tissue and blood T-cell repertoires from roughly six Graves' hyperthyroidism patients were also compared in the study. After sampling, hyperthyroidism patients received methimazole starting at 30 mg daily, and ophthalmopathy patients received high-dose intravenous methylprednisolone. TCR Vbeta CDR3 sequencing of 135 peripheral blood samples (approximately 44 ophthalmopathy, about 74 hyperthyroidism and approximately 17 progressor patients) is reported in the paper. Broader findings and caveats from the paper: Sample size was not statistically predetermined, and investigators were not blinded to group allocation. In validation, progression to ophthalmopathy was predicted by the model with 70% to 71% sensitivity and 72.22% specificity, a median of 6.5 months before onset. In cross-validation, a model built on a 13 V-J signature told ophthalmopathy apart from stable hyperthyroidism with 87.88% sensitivity and approximately 84% specificity, and in testing the same model reached 80%/75%. Most expanded thyroid clonotypes (frequency above 0.001) were also detected in blood, suggesting blood repertoires may reflect thyroid immune responses.

V is clipped by 3 bases and J by 0 bases, and the sequence between their germline boundaries is 9 bases long. The CDR3 covers 14 residues, taking in both the cysteine and the phenylalanine. Only the CDR3 part of the read is kept: 42 bases, read in frame from the first base. CDR1 is given as DFQATT and CDR2 as SNEGSKA, both from the germline V gene (reference sequence). Amplification of TCR beta CDR3 regions was carried out from RNA transcripts. For the first round of RT-PCR on the TCR CDR3, the HTBI primer set was used together with the Qiagen OneStep RT-PCR kit. The libraries were constructed in a second round of multiplex PCR and then size-selected and purified. The libraries were sequenced on an Illumina HiSeq2000 using paired-end 100 bp reads. The authors' pipeline ran thus. Raw data were processed with SOAPnuke, discarding reads with adapters, uncalled bases, mean Phred below 15, or no exact constant-primer or identifier match. High-quality paired reads were merged with COPE v1.2.5, and unique nucleotide sequences were defined as clonotypes. Clonotypes were aligned to IMGT TRBV, TRBD and TRBJ reference segments using MiTCR v1.1. The analysis included only V-J combinations with a frequency above 0.0001, which together covered over 98% of the repertoires. A TCS score was defined as the ratio of F50 (clonal expansion) to E x V (chaos), with BLOSUM62-based TCRdist applied between CDR3 peptides within each V-J. Welch's t-statistics and random forest reduced fewer than 600 V-J features to 13, which were used in a naive Bayes classifier (R e1071). Clones were called with MiXCR by TCRdb after fastp trimmed the public reads at Q25, and only in-frame beta chains were retained. When rows share a CDR3 protein, they turn into one entry using the most common DNA and genes. Here the V and J calls rest on TCRdb's processing, not on the authors' analysis. The sample yields around 350,000 distinct CDR3 sequences; more than 15% were counted once. The ten most abundant clones make up about 27% of the sample.

Hyperthyroidism patients were aged 18 to 65 years and newly diagnosed, with disease duration of less than 2 months. Any patient with an uncontrolled infection, another autoimmune disease, pregnancy or lactation was excluded. Clinical symptoms, serum thyroxine and TRAb, thyroid ultrasound, and orbital computed tomography formed the basis for the diagnoses. Blood from progressor patients was drawn when they were first diagnosed with hyperthyroidism, before any ophthalmopathy symptoms appeared. Ficoll-Paque density gradient centrifugation was used to isolate PBMCs from around 10 ml of fresh peripheral blood. Patients classed as progressors first received a Graves' hyperthyroidism diagnosis and then went on to develop ophthalmopathy during follow-up. Trizol reagent was used to extract total RNA, and RNA quality was then checked on an Agilent 2100 Bioanalyzer. With regard to this clonotype: The antigen it recognizes is unknown. No base-level quality is on record; no much larger clone is a single base apart.

The V gene is TRBV20-1 and the J gene is TRBJ2-1; D gene: possibly TRBD2, on 5 matching bases. The sequencing input was blood. This receptor was obtained from a woman in her late teens or twenties with Graves' hyperthyroidism that later progressed to Graves' ophthalmopathy. The DNA sequence is given as TGCAGTGCTAGGAAGCGGAGCTCCTACAATGAGCAGTTCTTC. This sequence encodes CSARKRSSYNEQFF.